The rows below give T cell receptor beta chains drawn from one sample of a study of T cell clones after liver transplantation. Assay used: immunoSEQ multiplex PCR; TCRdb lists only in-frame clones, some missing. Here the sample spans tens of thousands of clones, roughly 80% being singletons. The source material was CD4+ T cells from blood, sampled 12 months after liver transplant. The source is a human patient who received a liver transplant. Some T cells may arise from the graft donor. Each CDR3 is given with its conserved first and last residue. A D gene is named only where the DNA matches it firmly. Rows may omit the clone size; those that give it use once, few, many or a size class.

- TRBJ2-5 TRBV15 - CATSRGGTGETQYF TGTGCCACCAGCCGAGGGGGGACGGGAGAGACCCAGTACTTC
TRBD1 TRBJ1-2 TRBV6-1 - CASSGTGVNNYGYTF TGTGCCAGCAGCGGGACAGGGGTAAATAACTATGGCTACACCTTC
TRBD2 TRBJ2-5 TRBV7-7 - CASSSSGRQETQYF TGTGCCAGCAGCTCTAGCGGGAGGCAAGAGACCCAGTACTTC
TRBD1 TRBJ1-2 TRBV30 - CAWGRDRPYGYTF TGTGCCTGGGGTAGGGACAGGCCCTATGGCTACACCTTC
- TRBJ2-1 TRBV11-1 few CASSLKAKGDNEQFF TGTGCCAGCAGCTTAAAAGCGAAGGGAGACAATGAGCAGTTCTTC
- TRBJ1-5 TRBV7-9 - CASSLVSGQSNQPQHF TGTGCCAGCAGCTTAGTATCCGGACAGAGCAATCAGCCCCAGCATTTT
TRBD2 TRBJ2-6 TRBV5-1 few CASSYPAGGSTGANVLTF TGCGCCAGCAGCTATCCAGCGGGAGGATCAACGGGGGCCAACGTCCTGACTTTC
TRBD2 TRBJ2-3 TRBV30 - CAWTGGDTQYF TGTGCCTGGACCGGGGGGGATACGCAGTATTTT
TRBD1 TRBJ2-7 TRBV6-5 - CASSLNRGSSYEQYF TGTGCCAGCAGCCTTAACAGGGGAAGCTCCTACGAGCAGTACTTC
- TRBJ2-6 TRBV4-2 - CASSQISSGANVLTF TGTGCCAGCAGCCAAATTAGCTCTGGGGCCAACGTCCTGACTTTC
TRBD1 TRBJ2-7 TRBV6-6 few CASRTPGQGYEQYF TGTGCCAGCAGAACCCCGGGACAGGGCTACGAGCAGTACTTC
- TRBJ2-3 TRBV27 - CASSLSGTDTQYF TGTGCCAGCAGTTTAAGCGGCACAGATACGCAGTATTTT
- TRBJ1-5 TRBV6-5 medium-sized CASSSDGNSNQPQHF TGTGCCAGCAGTTCCGACGGCAATAGCAATCAGCCCCAGCATTTT
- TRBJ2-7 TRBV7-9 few CASSLVTYEQYF TGTGCCAGCAGCTTAGTTACCTACGAGCAGTACTTC
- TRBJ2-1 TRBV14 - CASSSTGHRSYNEQFF TGTGCCAGCAGTTCCACGGGACACCGCTCCTACAATGAGCAGTTCTTC
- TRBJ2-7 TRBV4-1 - CASSQDQSFLYEQYF TGCGCCAGCAGCCAAGATCAGAGTTTCCTCTACGAGCAGTACTTC
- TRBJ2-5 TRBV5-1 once CASSLAVASTSETQYF TGCGCCAGCAGCTTGGCAGTAGCATCTACCAGTGAGACCCAGTACTTC
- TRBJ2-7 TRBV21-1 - CASIYRVPCEQYF TGTGCCAGCATCTACAGAGTGCCGTGTGAGCAGTACTTC
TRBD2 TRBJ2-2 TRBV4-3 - CASSQGLAGVSGELFF TGCGCCAGCAGCCAAGGACTAGCGGGAGTATCCGGGGAGCTGTTTTTT
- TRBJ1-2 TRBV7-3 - CASSPLSREDGYTF TGTGCCAGCAGCCCCCTTTCGCGGGAGGATGGCTACACCTTC
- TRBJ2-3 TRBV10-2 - CASSDYTDTQYF TGCGCCAGCAGTGACTACACAGATACGCAGTATTTT
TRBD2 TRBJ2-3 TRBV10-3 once CAIRAGTSGTDTQYF TGTGCCATCAGAGCTGGGACTAGCGGCACAGATACGCAGTATTTT
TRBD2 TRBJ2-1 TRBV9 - CASNTPTSGRANEQFF TGTGCCAGCAATACGCCGACTAGCGGGAGGGCCAATGAGCAGTTCTTC
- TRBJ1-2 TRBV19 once CASTRGGLRDGYTF TGTGCCAGTACTCGAGGGGGTTTGCGCGATGGCTACACCTTC
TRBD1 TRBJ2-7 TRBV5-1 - CASSRDRAPYEQYF TGCGCCAGCAGCCGGGACAGGGCACCCTACGAGCAGTACTTC
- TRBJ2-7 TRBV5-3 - CARSFGLRCHSYEQYF TGTGCCAGAAGCTTCGGTCTGCGGTGCCATTCCTACGAGCAGTACTTC
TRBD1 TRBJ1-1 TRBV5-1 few CASRRQGAITEAFF TGCGCCAGCCGCAGACAGGGGGCGATCACTGAAGCTTTCTTT
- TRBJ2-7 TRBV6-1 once CASSDGILAISYEQYF TGTGCCAGCAGTGATGGTATCTTGGCCATCTCCTACGAGCAGTACTTC
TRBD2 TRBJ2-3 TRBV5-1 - CASSLGLAGNRAQYF TGCGCCAGCAGCTTAGGACTAGCGGGGAATCGGGCGCAGTATTTT
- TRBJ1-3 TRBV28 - CASSFGQSDRGNTIYF TGTGCCAGCAGTTTCGGGCAATCGGACCGTGGAAACACCATATATTTT
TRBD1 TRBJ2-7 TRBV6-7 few CASSYSTKDRGPDEQYF TGTGCCAGCAGTTACTCTACCAAGGACAGGGGGCCGGACGAGCAGTACTTC
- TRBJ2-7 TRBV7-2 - CASSLEAGASRTYEQYF TGTGCCAGCAGCTTAGAGGCCGGGGCTAGCCGAACCTACGAGCAGTACTTC
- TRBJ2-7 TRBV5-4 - CASSLDGGHHYEQYF TGTGCCAGCAGCTTGGATGGCGGACACCACTACGAGCAGTACTTC
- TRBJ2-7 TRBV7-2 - CASSLSPPSYEQYF TGTGCCAGCAGCCTTTCTCCCCCCTCCTACGAGCAGTACTTC
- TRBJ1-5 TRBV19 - CASTLAGRWEIKPQHF TGTGCCAGTACCCTAGCGGGCAGGTGGGAAATTAAGCCCCAGCATTTT
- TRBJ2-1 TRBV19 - CASSRRGWEAAKSEQFF TGTGCCAGTAGTAGAAGAGGGTGGGAGGCAGCGAAAAGTGAGCAGTTCTTC
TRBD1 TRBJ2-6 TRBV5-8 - CASSSYRGSGANVLTF TGTGCCAGCAGCTCCTACAGGGGCTCTGGGGCCAACGTCCTGACTTTC
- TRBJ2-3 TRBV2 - CASSPNPTDTQYF TGTGCCAGCAGTCCGAATCCCACAGATACGCAGTATTTT
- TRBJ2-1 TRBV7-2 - CASSQQGYNEQFF TGTGCCAGCAGTCAACAGGGTTACAATGAGCAGTTCTTC
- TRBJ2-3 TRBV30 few CAWSPGGTDTQYF TGTGCCTGGAGCCCCGGGGGCACAGATACGCAGTATTTT
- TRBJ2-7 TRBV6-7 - CASSYLTQDDNLGYEQYF TGTGCCAGCAGTTACCTGACACAGGACGATAACTTGGGCTACGAGCAGTACTTC
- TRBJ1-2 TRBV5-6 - CASSFGLVGYTF TGTGCCAGCAGCTTTGGGCTGGTTGGCTACACCTTC
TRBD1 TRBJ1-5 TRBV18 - CASSPRSGGTSNQPQHF TGTGCCAGCTCACCTCGCTCAGGGGGGACTAGCAATCAGCCCCAGCATTTT
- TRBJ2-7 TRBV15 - CAAVATQGYEQYF TGTGCCGCCGTGGCCACGCAGGGTTACGAGCAGTACTTC
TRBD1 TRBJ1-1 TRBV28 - CASNRDRVNEAFF TGTGCCAGCAACAGAGACAGGGTGAATGAAGCTTTCTTT
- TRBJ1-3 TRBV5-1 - CASSLGVFENTIYF TGCGCCAGCAGCTTGGGGGTTTTTGAGAACACCATATATTTT
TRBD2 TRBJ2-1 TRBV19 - CASSSGRPNDGHYNEQFF TGTGCCAGTAGTAGCGGGAGGCCCAATGACGGACACTACAATGAGCAGTTCTTC
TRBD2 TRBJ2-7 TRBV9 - CASSVEASGFYEQYF TGTGCCAGCAGCGTAGAGGCTAGCGGGTTCTACGAGCAGTACTTC
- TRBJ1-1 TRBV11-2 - CASSQGGAVTEAFF TGTGCCAGCAGCCAGGGAGGGGCGGTCACTGAAGCTTTCTTT
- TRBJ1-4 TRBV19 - CASSPAGGDEKLFF TGTGCCAGTAGCCCCGCAGGCGGTGATGAAAAACTGTTTTTT
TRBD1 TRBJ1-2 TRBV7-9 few CASSLQGADYGYTF TGTGCCAGCAGTTTACAGGGGGCAGACTATGGCTACACCTTC
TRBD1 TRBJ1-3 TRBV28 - CASSQTGGAGNTIYF TGTGCCAGCAGCCAGACAGGGGGCGCCGGAAACACCATATATTTT